This entry describes one T cell receptor beta chain. This clonotype was detected a few times. Its antigen remains unidentified. Qualities for individual bases were not recorded, and no much larger clone is one base off. Libraries were constructed by 5' RACE. Sequencing was performed on a NextSeq 500. Unique molecular identifiers were attached to individual cDNA molecules in the TCR library protocol so that sequencing error and PCR bias could be corrected. Both TCR alpha and beta chains were sequenced, and tight co-correlation was observed between alpha and beta sequence abundances in each sample. Per the original workflow: V gene, J gene and CDR3 annotation of TCR sequences was performed with Decombinator V4. Expanded TCRs were defined as changing significantly between any two time points under a Poisson model with p below 0.0001. TCR abundances were normalised to the total number of TCRs sequenced per sample and expressed as counts per million. A search of VDJdb, accessed on 1 November 2021, was run for TCRs annotated to CMV, EBV and SARS-CoV-2, with TCRs annotated for multiple antigens excluded. TCRdb redid the processing of the public reads, applying fastp at Q25 and MiXCR, and retained in-frame beta chains. Every entry covers one CDR3 protein and lists the most common genes and DNA from its rows. The V and J calls and clone size are TCRdb's, not the authors'. Present in this sample are tens of thousands of distinct CDR3 sequences, roughly 12% of which were seen just once. The leading ten clones occupy under 3% of the sample.

These data belong to a study of early T cells in non-severe SARS-CoV-2 infection (dated by TCRdb to the early 2020s). Broadly, across the study: Because TCR sequencing was done on bulk RNA from unsorted whole blood, the alpha and beta chains could not be paired.

Broader findings and caveats from the paper: Matching against VDJdb was skewed toward anti-spike CD8 responses, likely underestimated virus-specific expansions, and missed private and CD4 specificities.

A case-control design nested within a healthcare worker cohort in London, UK, was used, with weekly nasopharyngeal swab PCR tests and blood sampling performed. Healthcare workers were enrolled in the week of the UK lockdown, from 23 to 31 March 2020, and were followed every week for up to roughly 15 weeks. The TCR originated in an adult who was a healthcare worker with PCR-confirmed SARS-CoV-2 infection or an uninfected control (not recorded which). This sample comprised whole blood, obtained at baseline.

The sequenced DNA: TGTGCCAGCACTACCGGGTCTGGAAACACCATATATTTT. Its amino acids are CASTTGSGNTIYF. Rearrangement joined TRBV9 to TRBJ1-3; the D gene identity is not certain. CDR1 and CDR2, looked up from the germline V gene, are SGDLS and YYNGEE. V is pared back by 6 bases and J by 1 base, with 8 bases lying between the germline termini. The CDR3 spans 13 residues, from the cysteine through the phenylalanine. The retained sequence is limited to the CDR3, 39 bases, with the frame set at the first base.